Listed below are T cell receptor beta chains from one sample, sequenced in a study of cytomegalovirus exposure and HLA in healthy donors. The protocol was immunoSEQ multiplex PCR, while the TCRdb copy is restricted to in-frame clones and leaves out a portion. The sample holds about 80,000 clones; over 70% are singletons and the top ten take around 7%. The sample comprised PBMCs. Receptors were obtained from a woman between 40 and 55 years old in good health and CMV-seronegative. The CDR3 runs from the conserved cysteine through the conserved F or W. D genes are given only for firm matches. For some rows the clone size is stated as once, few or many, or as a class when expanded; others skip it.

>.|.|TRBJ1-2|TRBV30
TGTGCCTGGAGTGCAGGGCCAGGCTATGGCTACACCTTC
CAWSAGPGYGYTF
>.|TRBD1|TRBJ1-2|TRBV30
TGTGCCTGGACCCCCTGGACAGGGGGCCACTATGGCTACACCTTC
CAWTPWTGGHYGYTF
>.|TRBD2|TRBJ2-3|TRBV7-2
TGTGCCAGCAGCTTACAGGCCGGGAGGACAGATACGCAGTATTTT
CASSLQAGRTDTQYF
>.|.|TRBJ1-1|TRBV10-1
TGCGCCAGCAGTGAACATACGGACAGCCCTACTGAAGCTTTCTTT
CASSEHTDSPTEAFF
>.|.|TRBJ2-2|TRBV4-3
TGCGCCAGCAGCCAAGACAGGGCCCTAGTCGGGGAGCTGTTTTTT
CASSQDRALVGELFF
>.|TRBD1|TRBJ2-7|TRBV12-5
TGTGCTAGTGGTGGCGAGGGACAGGGGACCTACGAGCAGTACTTC
CASGGEGQGTYEQYF
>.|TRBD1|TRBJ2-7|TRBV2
TGTGCCAGCAGTCCCCGACAGGGTCACTACGAGCAGTACTTC
CASSPRQGHYEQYF
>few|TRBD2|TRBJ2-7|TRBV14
TGTGCCAGCAGCCAAGAGTTCCTTCTAGCGGGAGTCGAGCAGTACTTC
CASSQEFLLAGVEQYF
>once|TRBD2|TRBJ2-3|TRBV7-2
TGTGCCAGCAGGAATAGCGGGAGTGGACCAGAGACGCAGTATTTT
CASRNSGSGPETQYF
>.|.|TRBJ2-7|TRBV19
TGTGCCAGTAGTATGGGGCGAAACGAGCAGTACTTC
CASSMGRNEQYF
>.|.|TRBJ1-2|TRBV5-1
TGCGCCAGCAGCAAGTACAGGGATGGCTACACCTTC
CASSKYRDGYTF
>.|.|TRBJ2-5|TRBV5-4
TGTGCCAGCTCAACTCTTGACAGCCAAGAGACCCAGTACTTC
CASSTLDSQETQYF
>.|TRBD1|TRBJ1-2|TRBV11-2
TGTGCCAGCAGCTCCGACAGGGTCCATGGCTACACCTTC
CASSSDRVHGYTF
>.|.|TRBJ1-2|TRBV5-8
TGTGCCAGCAGCTTGGGCAGGGCCTATGGCTACACCTTC
CASSLGRAYGYTF
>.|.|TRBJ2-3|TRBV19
TGTGCCAGTAGTCCGGGAGTAGGGACAGATACGCAGTATTTT
CASSPGVGTDTQYF
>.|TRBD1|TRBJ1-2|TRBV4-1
TGCGCCAGCAGCCAAGTGGACAGGGGGGGCTATGGCTACACCTTC
CASSQVDRGGYGYTF
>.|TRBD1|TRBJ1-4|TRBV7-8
TGTGCCAGCACGAAAACAGGGGATACTAATGAAAAACTGTTTTTT
CASTKTGDTNEKLFF
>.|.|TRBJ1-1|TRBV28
TGTGCCAGCAGCCCATGGGGCAGCTTGAACACTGAAGCTTTCTTT
CASSPWGSLNTEAFF